The clone carrying this TCR beta chain has a handful of counts. Its target is unknown. 5'RACE primed from the constant segment yielded TCR alpha and TCR beta cDNA libraries bearing sample barcodes and UMIs. TCRdb used MiXCR to reprocess the 5' RACE reads, holding one entry per CDR3 protein. The data show about 260,000 distinct CDR3 sequences, 16% seen once. The entry originates in a study of T-cell memory formation after mild COVID-19. Across the whole study: TCR clusters were mostly donor specific. Study-wide results and limits: Shrinking CD4+ clones resided mostly in CM and EM, and CD8+ ones in EMRA.

J lost 5 bases, V lost 0 bases, and 6 bases had no gene match. The germline V gene encodes CDR1 MNHEY and CDR2 SMNVEV (reference sequence). The CDR3 runs to 15 residues. This receptor was identified in a man aged 18-30 years who had mild COVID-19 (a few samples of this study predate the infection). Cell type and time point are not known. V and J are TRBV27 and TRBJ2-5; 7 positions agree with TRBD2. Sequenced material: PBMCs or a T cell subset sorted from them (not recorded which). Here the CDR3 reads CASSLSQGGEETQYF. In DNA form, the CDR3 reads TGTGCCAGCAGTTTATCCCAGGGAGGGGAGGAGACCCAGTACTTC.